A selection of T cell receptor beta chains follows, all from one sample in a study of shared T cell receptors in the human thymus. Measured with immunoSEQ multiplex PCR; TCRdb has only the in-frame clones, and not every one. Of about 380,000 clones listed, roughly 94% are singletons. Material: thymocytes. These receptor sequences come from a human donor. Both conserved end residues are part of each CDR3. Fields, in order: J gene, V gene, CDR3 protein.

TRBJ1-1 | TRBV11-1 | CASSSGSWGKNTEAFF
TRBJ2-5 | TRBV27 | CASSLFYLAGEETQYF
TRBJ2-7 | TRBV11-2 | CASRGPAGAGEQYF
TRBJ1-2 | TRBV28 | CASSPPGHSANYGYTF
TRBJ1-2 | TRBV30 | CAWAGTGVGYTF
TRBJ1-1 | TRBV6-5 | CASSTRDRGSTEAFF
TRBJ2-2 | TRBV7-6 | CASSLARTGHFEDGELFF
TRBJ2-7 | TRBV9 | CASSVYGQGTYEQYF
TRBJ2-7 | TRBV10-2 | CASTPPGGSSYEQYF
TRBJ2-3 | TRBV5-1 | CASSPERLGNTQYF
TRBJ1-3 | TRBV9 | CASSNLGGSGNTIYF
TRBJ2-7 | TRBV18 | CASSPEIPEGSYEQYF
TRBJ2-4 | TRBV5-1 | CASSLDLENGDIQYF
TRBJ1-3 | TRBV14 | CASSQEDRSGRGNTIYF
TRBJ2-1 | TRBV9 | CASSVVADTSYNEQFF
TRBJ1-5 | TRBV10-3 | CAISESNQPQHF
TRBJ2-7 | TRBV5-6 | CASSCRDTSETYEQYF
TRBJ2-1 | TRBV20-1 | CSARGYNEQFF
TRBJ2-1 | TRBV18 | CASSPGRDAGYNEQFF
TRBJ2-7 | TRBV7-2 | CASRDILAYEQYF
TRBJ2-7 | TRBV29-1 | CSVVAGGPMSSYEQYF
TRBJ1-5 | TRBV27 | CASSAEGTGNQPQHF
TRBJ1-5 | TRBV11-2 | CASSLGTGGSQPQHF
TRBJ2-7 | TRBV28 | CASSALGLEGKTYEQYF
TRBJ2-7 | TRBV14 | CASSQDDGGDDSGSSRREQYF
TRBJ2-1 | TRBV29-1 | CSVLSGLAGGVGLKQFF
TRBJ1-5 | TRBV19 | CASKRGGTGGNQPQHF
TRBJ2-2 | TRBV4-3 | CASSHTGLQTTGELFF
TRBJ2-2 | TRBV10-3 | CATGGSGPGELFF
TRBJ2-1 | TRBV4-1 | CASRQFPGLAGGADYNEQFF
TRBJ2-2 | TRBV11-2 | CASSLDGGRENTGELFF
TRBJ2-7 | TRBV5-6 | CASSTTRYEQYF
TRBJ2-5 | TRBV27 | CASMASQRDNTKETQYF
TRBJ2-1 | TRBV14 | CASSQGIGDEQFF
TRBJ2-3 | TRBV6-5 | CASRGLSRGTQYF
TRBJ1-2 | TRBV5-4 | CATPKRGSYGYTF
TRBJ2-1 | TRBV10-3 | CAISDTAYNEQFF
TRBJ1-2 | TRBV5-4 | CASSTRRGGREGYTF
TRBJ2-7 | TRBV7-2 | CASSVSEGPYEQYF
TRBJ2-4 | TRBV30 | CAWSGPTGITKNIQYF
TRBJ2-2 | TRBV7-8 | CASSLNLRNTGELFF